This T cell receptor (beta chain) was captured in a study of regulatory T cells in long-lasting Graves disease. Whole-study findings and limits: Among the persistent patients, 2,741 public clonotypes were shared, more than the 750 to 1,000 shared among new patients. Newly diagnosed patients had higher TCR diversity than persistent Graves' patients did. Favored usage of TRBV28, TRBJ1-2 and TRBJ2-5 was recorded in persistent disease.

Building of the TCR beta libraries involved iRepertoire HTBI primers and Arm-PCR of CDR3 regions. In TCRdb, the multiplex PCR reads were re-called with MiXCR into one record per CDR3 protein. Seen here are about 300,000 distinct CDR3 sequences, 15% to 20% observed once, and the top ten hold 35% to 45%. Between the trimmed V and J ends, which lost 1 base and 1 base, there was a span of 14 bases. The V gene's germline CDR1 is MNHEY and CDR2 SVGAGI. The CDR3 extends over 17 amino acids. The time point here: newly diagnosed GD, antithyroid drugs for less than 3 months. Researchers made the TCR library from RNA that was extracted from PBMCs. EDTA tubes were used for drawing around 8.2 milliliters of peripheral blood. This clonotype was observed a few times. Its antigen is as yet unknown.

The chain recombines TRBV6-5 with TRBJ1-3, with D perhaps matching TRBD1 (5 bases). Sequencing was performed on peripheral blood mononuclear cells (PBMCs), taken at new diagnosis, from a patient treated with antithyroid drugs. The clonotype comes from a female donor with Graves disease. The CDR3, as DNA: TGTGCCAGCAGTTACTTTTCTCGGACATTTTCTGGAAACACCATATATTTT. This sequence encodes CASSYFSRTFSGNTIYF.